This T cell receptor (beta chain) was retrieved from a study of blood T cell repertoires in COVID-19. Study-level background: Samples representing acute and convalescent COVID-19 were sourced from the United States, Italy and Spain. From T cells, B-cell-depleted T cells, or PBMCs came the material, which was cDNA or gDNA.

Seattle's enrolled individuals joined amid active infection and were then monitored longitudinally. Study processing details: Quantification of nucleated cells was approximated via reference gene primer amplification. Assay: immunoSEQ multiplex PCR; the TCRdb copy retains only in-frame clones and omits some. That table supplies the V and J calls and clone size; D and trimming were determined from the DNA. Counted here are roughly 160,000 clones, 60% to 85% occurring once; the ten biggest clones make up 8.1%. Germline V lookup: CDR1 SGHRS, CDR2 YFSETQ. V was clipped by 6 bases and J by 3 bases; unmatched bases: 12. The CDR3 length is 16 residues.

The clonotype originates from a woman aged 55-70 years with COVID-19, enrolled during active disease. The chain recombines TRBV5-1 with TRBJ2-3; 8 bases agree with TRBD2. Material for sequencing was peripheral blood. CDR3: CASTKTPGGGTDTQYF. CDR3 bases: TGCGCCAGCACCAAGACTCCGGGAGGGGGAACAGATACGCAGTATTTT.